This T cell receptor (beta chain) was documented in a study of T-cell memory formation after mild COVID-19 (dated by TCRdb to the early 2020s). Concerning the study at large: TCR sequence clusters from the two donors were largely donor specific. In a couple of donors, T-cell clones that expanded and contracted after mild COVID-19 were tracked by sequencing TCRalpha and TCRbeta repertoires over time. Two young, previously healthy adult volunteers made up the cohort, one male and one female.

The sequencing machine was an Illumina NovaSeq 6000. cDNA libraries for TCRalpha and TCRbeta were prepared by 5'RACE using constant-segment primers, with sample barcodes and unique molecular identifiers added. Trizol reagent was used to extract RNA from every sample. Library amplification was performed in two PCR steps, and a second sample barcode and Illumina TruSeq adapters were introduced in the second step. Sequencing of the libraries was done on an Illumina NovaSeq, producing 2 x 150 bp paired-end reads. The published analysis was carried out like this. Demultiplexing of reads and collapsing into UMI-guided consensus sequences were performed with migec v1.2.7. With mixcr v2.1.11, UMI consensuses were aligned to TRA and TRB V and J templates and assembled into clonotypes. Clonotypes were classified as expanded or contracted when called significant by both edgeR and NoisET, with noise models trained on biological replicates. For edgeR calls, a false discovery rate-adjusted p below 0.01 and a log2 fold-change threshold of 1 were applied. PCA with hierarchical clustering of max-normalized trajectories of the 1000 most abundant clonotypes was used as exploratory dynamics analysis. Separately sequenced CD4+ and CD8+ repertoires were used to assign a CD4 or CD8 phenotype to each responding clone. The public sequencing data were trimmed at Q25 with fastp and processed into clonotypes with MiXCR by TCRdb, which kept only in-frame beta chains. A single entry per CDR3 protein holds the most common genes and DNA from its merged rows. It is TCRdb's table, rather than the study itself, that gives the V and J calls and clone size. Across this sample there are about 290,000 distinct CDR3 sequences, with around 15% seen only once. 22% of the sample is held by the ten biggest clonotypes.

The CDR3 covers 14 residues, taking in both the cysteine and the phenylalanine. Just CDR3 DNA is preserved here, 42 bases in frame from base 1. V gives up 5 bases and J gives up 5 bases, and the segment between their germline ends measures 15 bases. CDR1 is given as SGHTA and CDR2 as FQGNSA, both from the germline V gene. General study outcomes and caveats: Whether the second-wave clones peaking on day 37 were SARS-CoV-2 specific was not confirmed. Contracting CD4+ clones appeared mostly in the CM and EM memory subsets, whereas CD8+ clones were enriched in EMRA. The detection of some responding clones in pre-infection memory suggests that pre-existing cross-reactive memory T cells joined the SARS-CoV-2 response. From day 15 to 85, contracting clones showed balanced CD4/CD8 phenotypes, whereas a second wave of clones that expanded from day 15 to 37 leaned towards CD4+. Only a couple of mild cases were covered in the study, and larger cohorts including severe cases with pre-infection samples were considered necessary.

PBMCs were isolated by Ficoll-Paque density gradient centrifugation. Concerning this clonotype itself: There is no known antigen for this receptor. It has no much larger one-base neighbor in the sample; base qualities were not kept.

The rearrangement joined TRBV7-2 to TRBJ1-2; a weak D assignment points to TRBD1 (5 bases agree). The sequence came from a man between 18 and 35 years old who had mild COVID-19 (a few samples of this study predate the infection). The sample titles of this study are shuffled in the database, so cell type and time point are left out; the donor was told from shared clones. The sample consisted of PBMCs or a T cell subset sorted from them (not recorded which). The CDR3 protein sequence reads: CASSPPEQGYGYTF. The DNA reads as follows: TGTGCCAGCAGCCCACCCGAGCAGGGATATGGCTACACCTTC.